This T cell receptor (beta chain) originates from a study of OX40 agonist ivuxolimab in advanced cancers. Across the study: Participants, 82.7% male, averaged approximately 65 years of age, ranging from roughly 20 to 80. Findings and caveats of the study: The study did not work out the antigen specificity of the expanded peripheral T cells. The average count of expanded clones was higher among CD8+ T cells than among CD4+.

Remarks on this clone: The antigen is not known.

The method was immunoSEQ multiplex PCR; TCRdb's version includes in-frame clones alone and lacks a portion of them. The repertoire has some 50,000 clones, 83% of them found once; the top ten carry approximately 3%. The sequences come from CD4+ or CD8+ T cells sorted from blood, collected in a trial of the OX40 agonist ivuxolimab. This sequence originates from an adult with an advanced solid tumor such as melanoma, head and neck, liver or kidney cancer.

For the CDR3, the DNA is TGTGCCAGCAGCCCGACAGTAAATTCACCCCTCCACTTT. Encoded protein: CASSPTVNSPLHF. The chain combines TRBV6-5 with TRBJ1-6; a weak D match, TRBD1 (5 bases). Trimming removed 6 bases from V and 7 bases from J, with 10 bases in between. The germline V gene encodes CDR1 MNHEY and CDR2 SVGAGI. The CDR3 totals 13 residues.